This T cell receptor (beta chain) was observed in a study of cytomegalovirus exposure and HLA in healthy donors. The length of the CDR3 is 22 residues. Researchers ran the PCR with 60 Vbeta and 13 Jbeta primers. Data came from immunoSEQ multiplex PCR; TCRdb stores just in-frame clones and leaves some out. This table holds about 43,000 clones, around 56% found once. The sequenced sample was PBMCs. The gene calls are TRBV21-1 and TRBJ1-5; the D call of TRBD1 is as the table states it, not checked on the DNA. TRBV21-1 is tagged as a pseudogene. The TCR sequence derives from a man in his 60s in good health and CMV-seronegative. The CDR3 reads CASSKERLSCGTHGQGLKPQHF. CDR3 in DNA: TGTGCCAGCAGCAAAGAGAGGCTGAGTTGCGGAACCCACGGACAGGGACTTAAGCCCCAGCATTTT.